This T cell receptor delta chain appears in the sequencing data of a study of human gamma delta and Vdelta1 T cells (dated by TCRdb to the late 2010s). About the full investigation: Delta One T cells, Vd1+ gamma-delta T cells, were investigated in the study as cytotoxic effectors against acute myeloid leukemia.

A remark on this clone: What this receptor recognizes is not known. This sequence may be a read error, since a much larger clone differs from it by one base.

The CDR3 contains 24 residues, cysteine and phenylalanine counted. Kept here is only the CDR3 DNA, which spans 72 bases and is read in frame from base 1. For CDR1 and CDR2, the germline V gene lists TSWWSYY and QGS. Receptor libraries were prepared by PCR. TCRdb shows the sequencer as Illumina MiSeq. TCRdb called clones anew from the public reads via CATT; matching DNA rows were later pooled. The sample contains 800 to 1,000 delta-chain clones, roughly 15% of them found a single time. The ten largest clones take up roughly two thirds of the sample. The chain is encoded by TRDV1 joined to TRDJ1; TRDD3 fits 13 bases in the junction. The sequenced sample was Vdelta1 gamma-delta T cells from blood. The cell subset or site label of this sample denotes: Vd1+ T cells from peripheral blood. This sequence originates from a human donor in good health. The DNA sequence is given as TGTGCTCTTGGGGAACATGAGTATAGTCCTACTTTGACTGGGGGATACGCGGCGTACGATAGACTCATCTTT. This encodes CALGEHEYSPTLTGGYAAYDRLIF.